These T cell receptor beta chains were read from a single sample in a study of Ad26.COV2.S vaccination and SARS-CoV-2 variants. TCRdb's copy holds only in-frame clones and misses some; the assay was immunoSEQ multiplex PCR. Of roughly 380,000 clones in the sample, 88% are singletons; the top ten hold 3.6%. The sequenced sample was peripheral blood, obtained in a trial of Ad26.COV2.S vaccine versus placebo. The receptors were sampled from a person between 18 and 59 years old who received the Ad26.COV2.S COVID-19 vaccine or a placebo. The CDR3 runs from the conserved cysteine through the conserved F or W. A D gene is named only where the DNA matches it firmly.

CDR3 length	V gene	J gene	D gene	CDR3 DNA	CDR3 protein
10	TRBV21-1	TRBJ1-1	NA	TGTGCCAGCAGAAGGGGGGCAGCTTTCTTT	CASRRGAAFF
16	TRBV7-2	TRBJ1-5	NA	TGTGCCAGCAGATATAGTGGGGGGGCGAGCAATCAGCCCCAGCATTTT	CASRYSGGASNQPQHF
15	TRBV19	TRBJ2-7	NA	TGTGCCAGTAGTCCCGGGGGCGGTATCCTATACGAGCAGTACTTC	CASSPGGGILYEQYF
13	TRBV20-1	TRBJ2-7	TRBD1	TGCAGTGCTAGTGGGACAGGGTATGGAGAGCAGTACTTC	CSASGTGYGEQYF
14	TRBV3-1/TRBV3-2	TRBJ2-5	TRBD1	TGTGCCAGCAGCCGAACAGGGGCGGAAGAGACCCAGTACTTC	CASSRTGAEETQYF
15	TRBV4-2	TRBJ1-5	NA	TGTGCCAGCAGCCAAGACAGGGGCGGTGGTCAGCCCCAGCATTTT	CASSQDRGGGQPQHF
15	TRBV5-1	TRBJ2-3	TRBD2	TGCGCCAGCAGCTCCCCGGGGGGGACCACAGATACGCAGTATTTT	CASSSPGGTTDTQYF
17	TRBV7-8	TRBJ1-3	NA	TGTGCCAGCAGCTTAGTCAAGAACCTACGGGGTGGAAACACCATATATTTT	CASSLVKNLRGGNTIYF
16	TRBV7-8	TRBJ2-2	TRBD1	TGTGCCAGCAGCTTGGACAGACAGGGGAACACCGGGGAGCTGTTTTTT	CASSLDRQGNTGELFF
16	TRBV5-5	TRBJ1-6	TRBD1	TGTGCCAGCAGCTCTTATTGGACAGGGGGCGACTCACCCCTCCACTTT	CASSSYWTGGDSPLHF
13	TRBV19	TRBJ2-7	NA	TGTGCCAGTTCTACAGGGCTTGAGTACGAGCAGTACTTC	CASSTGLEYEQYF
15	TRBV19	TRBJ2-5	NA	TGTGCCAGTAGTAGAGGGAGAGGGGTCGGGGAGACCCAGTACTTC	CASSRGRGVGETQYF
12	TRBV4-1	TRBJ2-1	NA	TGCGCCAGCAGCTATTTGGGGAATGAGCAGTTCTTC	CASSYLGNEQFF
14	TRBV29-1	TRBJ2-2	NA	TGCAGCGTTGACGGACAGTTGAACACCGGGGAGCTGTTTTTT	CSVDGQLNTGELFF
15	TRBV27	TRBJ1-1	NA	TGTGCCAGCAGTTTATCTACAGTCATGAACACTGAAGCTTTCTTT	CASSLSTVMNTEAFF
14	TRBV6-6	TRBJ1-5	NA	TGTGCCAGCAGTTACGCAGGGGACAACCAGCCCCAGCATTTT	CASSYAGDNQPQHF
12	TRBV29-1	TRBJ1-2	NA	TGCAGCGTTGATGGGACAACCTATGGCTACACCTTC	CSVDGTTYGYTF
15	TRBV7-3	TRBJ2-5	NA	TGTGCCAGCAGCACCCGCCCGGGACAACAAGAGACCCAGTACTTC	CASSTRPGQQETQYF
12	TRBV27	TRBJ1-5	NA	TGTGCCAGCAGCCCACCCGGGCAGCCCCAGCATTTT	CASSPPGQPQHF
13	TRBV9	TRBJ2-3	NA	TGTGCCAGCAGCGTTCCTGACACAGATACGCAGTATTTT	CASSVPDTDTQYF